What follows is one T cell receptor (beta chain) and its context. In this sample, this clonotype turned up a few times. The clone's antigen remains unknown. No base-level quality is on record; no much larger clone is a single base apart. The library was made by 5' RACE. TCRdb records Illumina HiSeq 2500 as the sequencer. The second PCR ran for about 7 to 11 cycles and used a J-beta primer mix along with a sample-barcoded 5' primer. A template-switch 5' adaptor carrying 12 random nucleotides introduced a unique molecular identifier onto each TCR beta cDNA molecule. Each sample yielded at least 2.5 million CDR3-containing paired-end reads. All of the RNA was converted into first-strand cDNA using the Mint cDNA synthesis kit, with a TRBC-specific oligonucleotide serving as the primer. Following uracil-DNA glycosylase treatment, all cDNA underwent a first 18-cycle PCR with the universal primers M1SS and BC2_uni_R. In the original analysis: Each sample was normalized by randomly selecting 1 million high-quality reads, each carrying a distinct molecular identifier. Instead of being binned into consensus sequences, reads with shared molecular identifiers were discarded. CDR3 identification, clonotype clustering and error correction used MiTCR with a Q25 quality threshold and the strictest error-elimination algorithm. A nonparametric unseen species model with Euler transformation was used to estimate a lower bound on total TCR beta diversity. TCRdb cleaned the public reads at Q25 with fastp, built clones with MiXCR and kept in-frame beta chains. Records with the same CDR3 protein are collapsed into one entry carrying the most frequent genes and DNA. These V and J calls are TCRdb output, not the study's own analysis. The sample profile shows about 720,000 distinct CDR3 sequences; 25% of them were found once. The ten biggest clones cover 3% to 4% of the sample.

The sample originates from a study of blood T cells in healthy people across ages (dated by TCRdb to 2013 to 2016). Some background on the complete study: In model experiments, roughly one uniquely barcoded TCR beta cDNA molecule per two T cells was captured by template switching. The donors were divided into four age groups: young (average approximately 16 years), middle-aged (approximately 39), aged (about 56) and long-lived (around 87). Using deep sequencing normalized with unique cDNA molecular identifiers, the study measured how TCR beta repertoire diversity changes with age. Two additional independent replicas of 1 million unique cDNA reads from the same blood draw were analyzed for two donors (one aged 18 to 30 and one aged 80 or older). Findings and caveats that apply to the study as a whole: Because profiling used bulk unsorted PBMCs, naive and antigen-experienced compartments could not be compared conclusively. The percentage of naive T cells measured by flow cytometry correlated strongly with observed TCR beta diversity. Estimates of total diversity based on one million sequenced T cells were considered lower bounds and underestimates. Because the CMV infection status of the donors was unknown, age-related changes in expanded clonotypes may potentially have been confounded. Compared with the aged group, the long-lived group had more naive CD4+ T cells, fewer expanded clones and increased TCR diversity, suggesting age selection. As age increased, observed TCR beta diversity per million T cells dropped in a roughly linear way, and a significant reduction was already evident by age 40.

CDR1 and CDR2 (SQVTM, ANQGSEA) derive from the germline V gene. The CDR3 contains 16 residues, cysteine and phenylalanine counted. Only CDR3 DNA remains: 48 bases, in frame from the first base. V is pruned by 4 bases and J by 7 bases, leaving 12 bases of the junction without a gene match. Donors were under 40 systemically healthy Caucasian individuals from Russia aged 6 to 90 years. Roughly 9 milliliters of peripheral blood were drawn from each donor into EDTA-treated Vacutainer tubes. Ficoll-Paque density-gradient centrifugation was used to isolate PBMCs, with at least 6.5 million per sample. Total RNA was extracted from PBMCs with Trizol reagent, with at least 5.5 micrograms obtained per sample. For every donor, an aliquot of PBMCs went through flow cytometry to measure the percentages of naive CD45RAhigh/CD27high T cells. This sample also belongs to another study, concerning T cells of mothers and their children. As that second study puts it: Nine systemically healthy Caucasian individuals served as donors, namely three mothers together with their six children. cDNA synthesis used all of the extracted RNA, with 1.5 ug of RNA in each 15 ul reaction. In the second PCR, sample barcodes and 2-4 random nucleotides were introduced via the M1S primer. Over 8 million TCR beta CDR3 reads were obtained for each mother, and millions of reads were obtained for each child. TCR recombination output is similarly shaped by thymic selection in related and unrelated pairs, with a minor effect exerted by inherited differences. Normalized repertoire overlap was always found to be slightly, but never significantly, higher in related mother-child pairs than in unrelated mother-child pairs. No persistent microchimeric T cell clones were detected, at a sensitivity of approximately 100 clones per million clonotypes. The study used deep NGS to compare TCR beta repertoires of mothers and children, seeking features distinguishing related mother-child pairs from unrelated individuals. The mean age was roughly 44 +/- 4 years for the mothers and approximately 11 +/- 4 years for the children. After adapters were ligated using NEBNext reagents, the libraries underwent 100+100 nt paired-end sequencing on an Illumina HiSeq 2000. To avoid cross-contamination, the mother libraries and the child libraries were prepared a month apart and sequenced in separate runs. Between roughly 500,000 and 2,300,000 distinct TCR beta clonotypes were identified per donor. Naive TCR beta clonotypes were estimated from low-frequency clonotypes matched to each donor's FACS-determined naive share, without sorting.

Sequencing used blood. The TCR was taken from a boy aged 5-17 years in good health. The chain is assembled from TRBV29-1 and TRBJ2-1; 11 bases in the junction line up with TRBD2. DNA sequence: TGCAGCGTTGTTCGTAGCGGGGGGGCCAAGGGAAATGAGCAGTTCTTC. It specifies CSVVRSGGAKGNEQFF.